This record covers a single TCR beta chain. The antigen remains undetermined. Both 60 Vbeta primers and 13 Jbeta primers went into the PCR. Here immunoSEQ multiplex PCR was the method, and the copy in TCRdb shows in-frame clones only, minus some. The sample has fewer than 200,000 clones, over 70% seen once; the top ten hold more than 0.5%. The data belong to a study of cytomegalovirus exposure and HLA in healthy donors. Whole-study findings and limits: Reports state that TCR beta sequences accurately predicted most subjects' HLA-A and HLA-B alleles. Later analysis showed most CMV-associated TCR beta chains appearing HLA-restricted.

Between the trimmed V and J ends, which lost 4 bases and 4 bases, there was a span of 17 bases. CDR3 length: 15 amino acids. Germline CDR1 SGHNT, CDR2 YYREEE (reference sequence). All donors participated as healthy donors of bone marrow. This TCR was recovered from a woman in her fifties or sixties in good health and CMV-seronegative. This chain connects TRBV5-4 to TRBJ1-1, with a weak D call TRBD1 (5 bases). The source material was PBMCs. The CDR3 here is CASSTPLSGGTEAFF. CDR3 bases: TGTGCCAGCAGCACCCCCCTCTCGGGGGGCACTGAAGCTTTCTTT. Using reference TRBV5-4 and TRBJ1-1 for the parts outside the CDR3, the full variable domain is ETGVTQSPTHLIKTRGQQVTLRCSSQSGHNTVSWYQQALGQGPQFIFQYYREEENGRGNFPPRFSGLQFPNYSSELNVNALELDDSALYLCASSTPLSGGTEAFFGQGTRLTVV.